The T cell receptor (beta chain) under discussion was sequenced for a study of identifying expanded T cells in peripheral blood. Study-level points and caveats: Across healthy donors, higher total template counts meant significantly greater roughly 2-week count variance. Over two and four weeks, about 15 and 19 clones changed, versus more than 1 between replicates.

As concerns this clone: What it recognizes is unknown.

Collection occurred without any documented infections or immune events in donors. Trimming left V 2 bases short and J 2 bases short, with 6 bases between. Germline loops: CDR1 SGHRS, CDR2 YFSETQ. The CDR3 is 13 residues long. Sequencing was performed with immunoSEQ multiplex PCR; in TCRdb, only in-frame clones are kept and a portion is missing. The sample holds some 95,000 clones, 70% to 90% seen once. The chain couples TRBV5-1 to TRBJ2-3; D remains ambiguous. This clonotype originated in a person aged 18 to 75 in good health. Sequencing used blood. CDR3 DNA: TGCGCCAGCAGCTTTGATCACACAGATACGCAGTATTTT. As protein: CASSFDHTDTQYF.